The 24 T cell receptor beta chains below come from one sample, sequenced in a study of blood T cell repertoires in COVID-19. Assay: immunoSEQ multiplex PCR; the TCRdb copy retains only in-frame clones and omits some. The sample has 200,000 to 300,000 clones, 84% seen once. Material: peripheral blood. These receptors came from a woman in her thirties or forties who had recovered from COVID-19.

This clone was seen a single time. The chain couples TRBV3-1 (or the pseudogene TRBV3-2) to TRBJ2-7; TRBD1 aligns across 7 bases. Germline loops: CDR1 LGHDT, CDR2 YNNKEL (reference sequence). Trimming took 4 bases from V and 3 from J; bases not matched to a gene: 3. This CDR3 region has 13 residues. The CDR3 spells CASSLNRGYEQYF. CDR3 bases: TGTGCCAGCAGCCTCAACAGGGGCTACGAGCAGTACTTC.

The chain combines TRBV18 with TRBJ1-1; D not resolved. With 1 base removed from V and 1 base from J, the gap between germline ends came to 7 bases. The CDR3 consists of 14 residues. Germline assignment: CDR1 KGHSH and CDR2 LQKENI. In nucleotides, the CDR3 is TGTGCCAGCTCACCACGTCGAGAGAACACTGAAGCTTTCTTT. Translation gives CASSPRRENTEAFF.

The genes are TRBV6-6 and TRBJ1-5; perhaps TRBD1 as D (5 bases). Germline loops: CDR1 MNHNY, CDR2 SVGAGI (reference sequence). CDR3 length: 16 residues. V gave up 2 bases and J gave up 3 bases, with 14 bases separating them. The CDR3 DNA reads TGTGCCAGCAGTTACCCCCCCGGGGGGGACAATCAGCCCCAGCATTTT. Its protein product is CASSYPPGGDNQPQHF.

CDR3 region: CASSPLKGPNTEAFF. The CDR3 DNA is TGTGCCAGCAGCCCGCTTAAGGGGCCGAACACTGAAGCTTTCTTT. The chain employs TRBV28 and TRBJ1-1; TRBD1 might be the D (5 bases). CDR3 length equals 15 residues. V gave up 6 bases and J gave up 1 base, with 15 bases separating them. Germline V gene data show CDR1 as MDHEN and CDR2 as SYDVKM.

The chain recombines TRBV7-9 with TRBJ2-2; 8 bases are a match to TRBD1. There are 15 residues in the CDR3. Germline V lookup: CDR1 SEHNR, CDR2 FQNEAQ (reference sequence). V gave up 5 bases and J gave up 1 base; unmatched junction bases: 3. The CDR3 spells CASSVGTGNTGELFF. The CDR3 DNA reads TGTGCCAGCAGCGTCGGGACAGGGAACACCGGGGAGCTGTTTTTT.

Notes on this clone: One junction end disagrees with the germline gene, perhaps due to a read error. This chain uses TRBV2 with TRBJ1-3, with D possibly TRBD1 on 5 matching bases. This CDR3 is 16 amino acids long. Germline V CDR1 and CDR2: SNHLY, FYNNEI. CDR3 bases: TGTGCCAGCAGTACCCAGACAGCTAGATCTGGGAACACCATATATTTT. It specifies CASSTQTARSGNTIYF. Full variable domain (remainder filled in from reference TRBV2 and TRBJ1-3): EPEVTQTPSHQVTQMGQEVILRCVPISNHLYFYWYRQILGQKVEFLVSFYNNEISEKSEIFDDQFSVERPDGSNFTLKIRSTKLEDSAMYFCASSTQTARSGNTIYFGEGSWLTVV.

This clone was seen just once. The J gene is TRBJ1-2, the V gene TRBV28; TRBD1 might be the D (5 bases). CDR3 length equals 12 residues. Germline assignment: CDR1 MDHEN and CDR2 SYDVKM. The V end lost 6 bases, the J end lost 8 bases, and 13 bases lay between the germline ends. CDR3 loop: CASSQTVGGYTF. The DNA of the CDR3 is TGTGCCAGCAGCCAGACAGTTGGAGGCTACACCTTC.

The chain links TRBV28 to TRBJ1-4; D may be TRBD1 (6 bases). The CDR3 loop spans 14 amino acids. Germline V CDR1 and CDR2: MDHEN, SYDVKM. Trimming cost V 8 bases and J 2 bases, with 12 bases left between them. The CDR3 nucleotides read TGTGCCAGCCTCAGGGGTGGCACTAATGAAAAACTGTTTTTT. Its translation is CASLRGGTNEKLFF.

The chain combines TRBV6-6 with TRBJ2-7; 8 nucleotides match TRBD2. V lost 7 bases and J lost 3; bases outside the gene matches: 11. This CDR3 region has 15 residues. Germline V lookup: CDR1 MNHNY, CDR2 SVGAGI (reference sequence). As DNA, the CDR3 is TGTGCCAGCACCCCGACGGGGGGGACCAACTACGAGCAGTACTTC. Its protein is CASTPTGGTNYEQYF.

V is TRBV3-1 (or the pseudogene TRBV3-2) and J is TRBJ1-1; D gene uncertain. The V end lost 1 base, the J end lost 1 base, and 13 bases lay between the germline ends. The CDR3 has 16 amino acids. Looked up from germline, CDR1 is LGHDT and CDR2 is YNNKEL (reference sequence). The CDR3 reads CASSQGSRAGNTEAFF. The CDR3 DNA is TGTGCCAGCAGCCAAGGGTCCCGGGCGGGGAACACTGAAGCTTTCTTT.

The chain has TRBV3-1 (or the pseudogene TRBV3-2) and TRBJ2-2; TRBD1 might be the D (6 bases). CDR1 LGHDT and CDR2 YNNKEL come from the germline V gene (reference sequence). Trimming removed 1 base at V and 7 bases at J, with 10 bases between. CDR3 length: 14 amino acids. The CDR3 here is CASSQGQVGGELFF. The CDR3 bases are TGTGCCAGCAGCCAAGGACAGGTGGGCGGGGAGCTGTTTTTT.

The chain employs TRBV28 and TRBJ1-5; 7 bases are shared with TRBD1. Trimming cost V 7 bases and J 3 bases; bases outside gene matches: 9. The CDR3 contains 15 residues. Germline V lookup: CDR1 MDHEN, CDR2 SYDVKM. The CDR3: CASNPGTEFNQPQHF. The CDR3, as DNA: TGTGCCAGCAACCCGGGGACAGAATTCAATCAGCCCCAGCATTTT.

The chain employs TRBV2 and TRBJ2-3; 9 bases agree with TRBD2. Germline V gene sequence: CDR1 SNHLY, CDR2 FYNNEI. This CDR3 contains 17 residues. V lost 4 bases, J lost 1 base, and 9 bases stayed unmatched. In DNA form, the CDR3 reads TGTGCCAGCAGTGTATTTGGGTTAGCGGGGGGCACAGATACGCAGTATTTT. Its protein product is CASSVFGLAGGTDTQYF.

The chain couples TRBV11-2 to TRBJ2-1; 8 positions match TRBD2. V lost 4 bases, J lost 7 bases, and 15 bases stayed unmatched. Per germline, CDR1 SGHAT and CDR2 FQNNGV. The CDR3 extends over 17 amino acids. CDR3 sequence: CASSSISAGGVLNEQFF. As DNA, the CDR3 is TGTGCCAGCAGCTCGATCTCTGCCGGGGGGGTTTTGAATGAGCAGTTCTTC.

This sequence joins TRBV5-6 and TRBJ1-1; D not resolved. Germline assignment: CDR1 SGHDT and CDR2 YYEEEE. This CDR3 contains 13 residues. The V gene lost 4 bases and the J gene lost 4 bases, with 11 bases spanning the gap. CDR3 protein: CASSHDTGTEAFF. The CDR3, as DNA: TGTGCCAGCAGCCACGACACCGGCACTGAAGCTTTCTTT.

The chain links TRBV19 to TRBJ1-1; the match to TRBD1 covers 8 bases. The J segment lost 0 bases and the V segment lost 6 bases, leaving 6 bases of the junction unmatched. The CDR3 has 15 residues. Germline loops: CDR1 LNHDA, CDR2 SQIVND (reference sequence). CDR3 sequence (DNA): TGTGCCAGTAGGTCAGGGGGCAGTATGAACACTGAAGCTTTCTTT. This translates into CASRSGGSMNTEAFF.

The sample holds a few counts of this clone. The chain couples TRBV5-6 to TRBJ2-7, with TRBD1 matching 7 bases. CDR3 length: 16 residues. Unmatched junction bases numbered 9, after V lost 3 bases and J lost 0 bases. Germline V gene lookup returns CDR1 SGHDT and CDR2 YYEEEE. This chain's CDR3 is CASSSWTGRASYEQYF. In nucleotides, the CDR3 is TGTGCCAGCAGCTCCTGGACAGGTCGGGCCTCCTACGAGCAGTACTTC.

In its sample, this clone was seen a few times. The chain carries TRBV28 and TRBJ1-4; 8 bases are shared with TRBD1. This CDR3 spans 15 amino acids. Trimming took 5 bases from V and 7 from J; bases not matched to a gene: 9. Per germline, CDR1 MDHEN and CDR2 SYDVKM. CDR3 DNA sequence: TGTGCCAGCAGTACGCTTACAGGGGGAAGTGAAAAACTGTTTTTT. Its translation: CASSTLTGGSEKLFF.

Only one count was recorded for this clone. V usage is TRBV11-2 and J usage is TRBJ2-2; D gene ambiguous. Germline V gives CDR1 SGHAT, CDR2 FQNNGV. V lost 0 bases, J lost 6 bases, and 2 bases lay in between. This CDR3 is 12 amino acids long. CDR3 sequence: CASSLDSGELFF. The CDR3, as DNA: TGTGCCAGCAGCTTAGACTCCGGGGAGCTGTTTTTT.

The CDR3 loop reads CASSQGTTSGGAGSTQYF. Written as DNA, the CDR3 is TGTGCCAGCAGCCAAGGAACTACTAGCGGGGGGGCTGGGTCTACGCAGTATTTT. This chain links TRBV3-1 (or the pseudogene TRBV3-2) with TRBJ2-3, with 13 bases fitting TRBD2. The germline gives CDR1 LGHDT, CDR2 YNNKEL (reference sequence). V shed 1 base and J 8 bases; nucleotides not matched to a gene: 12. This CDR3 is built from 18 residues.

This clone was seen once. J is TRBJ2-6 and V is TRBV5-4; 10 nucleotides line up with TRBD1. J gave up 3 bases and V 4 bases, and 4 bases lay outside the gene matches. The length of the CDR3 is 16 residues. Germline V gene sequence: CDR1 SGHNT, CDR2 YYREEE (reference sequence). The CDR3 DNA sequence: TGTGCCAGCAGCATGACAGGGGGCTTTGGGGCCAACGTCCTGACTTTC. It codes for CASSMTGGFGANVLTF. Looking up the rest from reference TRBV5-4 and TRBJ2-6 gives the full variable domain: ETGVTQSPTHLIKTRGQQVTLRCSSQSGHNTVSWYQQALGQGPQFIFQYYREEENGRGNFPPRFSGLQFPNYSSELNVNALELDDSALYLCASSMTGGFGANVLTFGAGSRLTVL.

This clone is a singleton in its sample. Distinct nucleotide sequences in the sample also encode this CDR3. This sequence joins TRBV19 and TRBJ1-5, with D perhaps matching TRBD1 (6 bases). The CDR3 spans 14 residues. Germline V CDR1 and CDR2: LNHDA, SQIVND (reference sequence). The V and J ends lost 7 bases and 1 base respectively, with 11 bases between them. CDR3 nucleotides: TGTGCCAGTACGCGCCAGGGGAGCAATCAGCCCCAGCATTTT. Translating gives CASTRQGSNQPQHF.

V usage is TRBV13 and J usage is TRBJ1-1, with D uncertain. V gave up 6 bases and J gave up 1 base, with 6 bases separating them. This CDR3 region has 12 residues. Germline loops: CDR1 PRHDT, CDR2 FYEKMQ (reference sequence). The CDR3 sequence is CASSQQNTEAFF. In nucleotides, the CDR3 is TGTGCCAGCAGTCAACAGAACACTGAAGCTTTCTTT.

This clone was counted between two and nine times. The chain is built from TRBV7-9 and TRBJ2-2, with a tentative D call TRBD1 (6 bases). The CDR3 contains 15 residues. V lost 6 bases and J 4 bases, leaving 15 bases between the germline ends. Germline V gene lookup returns CDR1 SEHNR and CDR2 FQNEAQ (reference sequence). The CDR3: CASSQGGQTTGELFF. The CDR3 DNA reads as TGTGCCAGCAGTCAAGGAGGACAGACCACCGGGGAGCTGTTTTTT. Full variable domain (missing parts from reference TRBV7-9 and TRBJ2-2): DTGVSQNPRHKITKRGQNVTFRCDPISEHNRLYWYRQTLGQGPEFLTYFQNEAQLEKSRLLSDRFSAERPKGSFSTLEIQRTEQGDSAMYLCASSQGGQTTGELFFGEGSRLTVL.